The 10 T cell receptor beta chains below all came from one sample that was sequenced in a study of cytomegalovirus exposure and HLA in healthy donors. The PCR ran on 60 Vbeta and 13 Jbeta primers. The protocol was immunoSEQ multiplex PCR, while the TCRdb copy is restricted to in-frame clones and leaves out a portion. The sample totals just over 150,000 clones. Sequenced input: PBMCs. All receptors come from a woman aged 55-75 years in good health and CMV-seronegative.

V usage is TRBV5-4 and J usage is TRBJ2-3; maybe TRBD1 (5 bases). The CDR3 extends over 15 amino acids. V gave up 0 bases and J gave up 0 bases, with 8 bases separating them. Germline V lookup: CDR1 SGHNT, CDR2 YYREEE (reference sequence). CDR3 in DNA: TGTGCCAGCAGCTTGGACACAGGTAGCACAGATACGCAGTATTTT. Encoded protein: CASSLDTGSTDTQYF.

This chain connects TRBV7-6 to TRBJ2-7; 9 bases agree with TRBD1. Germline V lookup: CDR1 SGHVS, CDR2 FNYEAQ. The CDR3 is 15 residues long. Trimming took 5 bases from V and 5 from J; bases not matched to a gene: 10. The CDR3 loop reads CASSLPGTGPHEQYF. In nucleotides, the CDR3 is TGTGCCAGCAGCCTGCCCGGGACAGGGCCCCACGAGCAGTACTTC.

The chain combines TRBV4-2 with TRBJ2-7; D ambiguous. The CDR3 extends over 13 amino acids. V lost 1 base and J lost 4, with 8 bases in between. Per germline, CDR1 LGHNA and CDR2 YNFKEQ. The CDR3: CASSQAVRYEQYF. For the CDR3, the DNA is TGTGCCAGCAGCCAAGCTGTTCGGTACGAGCAGTACTTC.

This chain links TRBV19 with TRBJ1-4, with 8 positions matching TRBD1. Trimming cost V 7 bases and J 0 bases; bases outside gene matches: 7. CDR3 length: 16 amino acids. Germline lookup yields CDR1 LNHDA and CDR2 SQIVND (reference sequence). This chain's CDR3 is CASMLGRGPTNEKLFF. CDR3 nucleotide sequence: TGTGCCAGTATGTTGGGCAGGGGGCCAACTAATGAAAAACTGTTTTTT.

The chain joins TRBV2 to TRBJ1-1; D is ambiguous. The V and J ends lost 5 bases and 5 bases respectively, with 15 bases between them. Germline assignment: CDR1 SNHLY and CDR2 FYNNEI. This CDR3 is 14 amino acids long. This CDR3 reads CASSYASKTTEAFF. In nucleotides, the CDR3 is TGTGCCAGCAGTTATGCATCGAAGACAACTGAAGCTTTCTTT.

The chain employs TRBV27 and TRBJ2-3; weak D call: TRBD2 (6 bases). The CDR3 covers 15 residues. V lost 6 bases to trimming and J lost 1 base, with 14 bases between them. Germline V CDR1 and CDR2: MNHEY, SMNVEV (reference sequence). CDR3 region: CASSELARGTDTQYF. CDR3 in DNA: TGTGCCAGCAGCGAACTAGCACGGGGCACAGATACGCAGTATTTT.

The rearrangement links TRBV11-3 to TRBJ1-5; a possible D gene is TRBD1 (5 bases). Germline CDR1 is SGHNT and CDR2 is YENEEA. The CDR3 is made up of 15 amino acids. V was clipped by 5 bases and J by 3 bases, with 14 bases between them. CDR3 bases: TGTGCCAGCAGCCAGGGCGGGGTCCCCAATCAGCCCCAGCATTTT. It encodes CASSQGGVPNQPQHF.

The CDR3 bases are TGTGCCAGCAGTGAAGCGCCAGGGGGCCAGCCCCAGCATTTT. This codes for CASSEAPGGQPQHF. The gene calls are TRBV6-1 and TRBJ1-5; 8 bases align to TRBD1. Trimming at V came to 0 bases and at J to 7 bases, leaving 2 bases not matched to a gene. Germline V CDR1 and CDR2: MNHNS, SASEGT. CDR3 length: 14 residues.

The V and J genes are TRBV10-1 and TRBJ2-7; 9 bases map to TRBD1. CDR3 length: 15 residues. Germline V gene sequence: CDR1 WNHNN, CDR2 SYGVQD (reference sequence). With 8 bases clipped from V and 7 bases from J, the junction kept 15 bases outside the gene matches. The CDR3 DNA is TGCGCCAGCGGGGATCCGGGACAGGGAAGTAAGGAGCAGTACTTC. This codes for CASGDPGQGSKEQYF.

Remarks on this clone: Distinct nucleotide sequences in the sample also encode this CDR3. The CDR3 spells CASSVRDRDYNEQFF. In nucleotides, the CDR3 is TGTGCCAGCAGTGTCCGGGACAGGGACTACAATGAGCAGTTCTTC. The chain carries TRBV6-1 and TRBJ2-1; 9 bases are shared with TRBD1. With 4 bases clipped from V and 3 bases from J, the junction kept 4 bases outside the gene matches. CDR3 length equals 15 residues. Germline V gene sequence: CDR1 MNHNS, CDR2 SASEGT.